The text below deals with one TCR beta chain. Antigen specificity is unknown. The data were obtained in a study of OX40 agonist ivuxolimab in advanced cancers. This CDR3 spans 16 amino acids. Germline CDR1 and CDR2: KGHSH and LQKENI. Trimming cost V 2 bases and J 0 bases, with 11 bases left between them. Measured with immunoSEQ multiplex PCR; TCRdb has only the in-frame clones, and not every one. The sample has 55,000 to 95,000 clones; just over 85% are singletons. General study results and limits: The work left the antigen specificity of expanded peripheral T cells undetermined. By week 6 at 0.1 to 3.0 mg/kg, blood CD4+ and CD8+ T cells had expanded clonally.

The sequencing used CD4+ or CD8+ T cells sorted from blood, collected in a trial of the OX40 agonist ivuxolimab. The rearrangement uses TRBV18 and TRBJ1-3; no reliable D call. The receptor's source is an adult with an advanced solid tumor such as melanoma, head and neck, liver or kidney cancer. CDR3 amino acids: CASSPSGSVSGNTIYF. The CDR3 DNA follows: TGTGCCAGCTCACCATCAGGATCCGTCTCTGGAAACACCATATATTTT.